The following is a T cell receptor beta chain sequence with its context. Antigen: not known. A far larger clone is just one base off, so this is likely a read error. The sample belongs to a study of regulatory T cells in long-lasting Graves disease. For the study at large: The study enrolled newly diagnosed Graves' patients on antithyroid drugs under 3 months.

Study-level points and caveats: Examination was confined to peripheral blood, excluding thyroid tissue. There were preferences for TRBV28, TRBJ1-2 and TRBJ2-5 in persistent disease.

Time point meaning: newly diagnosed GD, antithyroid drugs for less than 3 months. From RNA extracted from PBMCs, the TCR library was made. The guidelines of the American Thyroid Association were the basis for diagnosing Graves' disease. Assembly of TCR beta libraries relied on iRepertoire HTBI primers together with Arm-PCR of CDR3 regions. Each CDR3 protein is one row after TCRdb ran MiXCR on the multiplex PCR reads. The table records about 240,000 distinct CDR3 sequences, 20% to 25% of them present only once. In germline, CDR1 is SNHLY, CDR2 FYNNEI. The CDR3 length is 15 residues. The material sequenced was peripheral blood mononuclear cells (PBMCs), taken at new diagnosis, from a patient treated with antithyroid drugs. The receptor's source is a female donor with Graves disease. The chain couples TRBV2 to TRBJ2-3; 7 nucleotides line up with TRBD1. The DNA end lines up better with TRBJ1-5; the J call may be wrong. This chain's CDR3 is CASSPTVAGTDTQHF. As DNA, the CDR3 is TGTGCCAGCAGCCCCACGGTAGCGGGGACAGATACGCAGCATTTT.